This T cell receptor (beta chain) derives from a study of T-cell reconstitution after alpha-beta-depleted transplantation in children. During its preparation, the TCRbeta library received unique molecular identifiers. One entry per CDR3 protein, called by TCRdb with MiXCR from the PCR reads. This table holds almost 400,000 distinct CDR3 sequences, around 21% found once. This clonotype turned up a few times. The germline V gene has CDR1 LNHNV and CDR2 YYDKDF (reference sequence). The CDR3 consists of 15 residues. Trimming cost V 0 bases and J 0 bases, with 6 bases left between them. The sequence derives from a human donor who donated a stem cell graft to a child with acute myeloid leukemia. Specimen: PBMCs from the stem cell graft donor, collected from the stem cell graft. The gene calls are TRBV15 and TRBJ1-5; no definite D call. CDR3 in DNA: TGTGCCACCAGCAGAGATAAGAATAGCAATCAGCCCCAGCATTTT. The encoded protein is CATSRDKNSNQPQHF.